This T cell receptor beta chain comes out of a study of cytomegalovirus exposure and HLA in healthy donors (dated by TCRdb to about 2017). General notes on the study: An earlier analysis of approximately 600 of the donors reported more than 250 Gb of sequence data and about 100 million unique TCR beta sequences from some 180 million T cells. Every discovery cohort repertoire had been produced on one sequencing platform. The number of donors typed differed by locus, with about 629-630 for A, B, C, DRB1 and DQB1, around 500 for DQA1, approximately 570 for DPA1, and around 430 for DPB1. The study combined high-throughput TCR immunosequencing, statistical association of individual TCRs with disease status, and machine learning to predict cytomegalovirus infection status. The study aimed to test whether cataloging public T cell receptors could reveal signatures of past pathogen exposure. To study patterns of TCR occurrence, a later analysis re-analyzed previously published TCR beta repertoires from 700 or so donors and added high-resolution HLA genotyping. To decide whether each TCR beta V gene segment behaved as functional or pseudogenic, an earlier analysis of 587 of the donors relied on high-throughput TCR beta sequencing. Among 398 genotyped donors of the cohort, an average of 235,054 unique TCR beta nucleotide sequences were sequenced per donor, 15% to 20% of them non-productive. HLA typing included class I and class II loci at four-digit resolution. The study profiled the T cell repertoires of some 610 subjects by immunosequencing and related them to cytomegalovirus serostatus. Approximately 300 gigabases of sequencing data and tens of millions of unique TCR sequences made up an early release that covered about 640 HLA-typed donors. A later genetic analysis took genome-wide SNP genotypes for about 55% of the 666 donors and used that subset as a discovery cohort. The genetic ancestry cluster associated with self-reported Caucasian donors included 80% to 90% of the approximately 430 genotyped donors. In addition to the first cohort of about 650 subjects, a separate validation cohort of under 150 different subjects was used. In the later analysis, no new phenotypic data were used to find candidate immune exposures; instead, reliance was placed on TCR beta sequences and their occurrence across donors. Donor age, sex, ethnicity and CMV serostatus were collected together with the repertoire data. A handful of DR-DQ haplotypes were treated as single units for association and clustering because of strong linkage in the cohort. Beyond this particular receptor, the publication reports: While some public TCRs were present in many individuals, most TCR sequences turned up only very rarely across donors. In a later analysis, around 17,000 TCR beta sequences were associated with specific HLA alleles at a false discovery rate of 0.05. The 87-base-pair reads could not distinguish some IMGT-functional V segments, including TRBV6-2 and TRBV6-3, so those segments were excluded. A further reported finding was that TCR beta sequences accurately predicted the HLA-A and HLA-B alleles for most subjects in the first cohort. In a later genetic analysis, a missense DCLRE1C variant was associated with V-gene and J-gene trimming of TCR beta chains, and the association was replicated in an independent cohort. The classifier was reported to diagnose cytomegalovirus status with high specificity and sensitivity in both the original cohort and the validation cohort. The authors suggested that the approach could potentially be extended to other disease states and immunological phenotypes. When HLA alleles, especially DR and DQ, strongly co-occurred, attributing TCR associations to individual alleles was difficult. The presence/absence analyses assumed that sequencing depth was roughly uniform across donors, and that assumption may not be true. Correlated functional status among segregating V segments might be attributable to linkage disequilibrium, but an unknown experimental factor could not be ruled out. According to a later analysis, most CMV-associated TCR beta chains appeared to be HLA-restricted, and the HLA associations seemed to be driven largely by CMV exposure. A later analysis reported that several top co-occurrence clusters appeared linked to parvovirus B19, influenza, CMV and Epstein-Barr virus. Immune exposure information for the cohort was limited to CMV serostatus. Only TCR beta chains were sequenced in this cohort, and the absence of alpha or paired-chain data limited detectable features. In a later analysis, HLA-associated TCR beta chains showed more clonal expansion and lower generation probabilities than non-associated chains that were equally common. HLA typing was unavailable for some donors at each locus, so association tests used only the typed subset. In vitro tests confirmed that a few of the cytomegalovirus-associated TCR beta chains recognize cytomegalovirus antigens. Because counts were too low, approximately 15 rarely observed V segments, including chromosome 9 orphons, were excluded from the earlier analysis of 587 of the donors. A total of some 180 TCR beta chains were listed by the study as associated with cytomegalovirus. A cluster of highly shared sequence variants was judged likely to represent a technical artifact of the sequencing pipeline. Compared with the approximately 710-donor mean, donors in an Asian-associated ancestry cluster had fewer N-insertions in productive TCRs, according to a later genetic analysis. In an earlier analysis of approximately 590 of the donors, most TCR beta V segments appeared in productive rearrangements about 87% or about 30% of the time, broadly matching IMGT annotations. A later analysis found that TCR association rates varied across HLA loci, with DRB1 alleles showing the most associated TCRs and HLA-C alleles the fewest.

This clone was seen a handful of times. Its antigen target is currently unknown. The input lacks base qualities; no much larger clone sits a single base away. The cohort consisted of 666 healthy bone marrow donors. At the time of sampling, all cohort members were nominally healthy, though unrecorded immune exposures were likely present. The donor was CMV seropositive and belonged to the group of about 290 seropositive cohort members. A peripheral blood sample was provided by each donor, and peripheral blood mononuclear cells were used for TCR beta sequencing. Genomic DNA extraction from the blood cell samples was performed with the Qiagen DNeasy Blood Extraction Kit. Library creation used the immunoSEQ multiplex PCR assay. For the multiplex PCR, a mixture combining 60 forward primers for TCR Vbeta segments and 13 reverse primers for TCR Jbeta segments was used. The CDR3 region of rearranged TCR beta genes was amplified from genomic DNA with a multiplex PCR assay. On the Illumina HiSeq System, the amplified TCR beta libraries were sequenced as 87-base-pair reads. On the authors' methods: A later analysis counted about 80 million unique TCR beta chains across the roughly 700 repertoires, and roughly 9.9 million of these chains were shared by at least two donors. A nearest-neighbor algorithm error-corrected the raw reads and collapsed the reads into unique sequences, merging closely related sequences to remove PCR and sequencing errors. V, D and J gene segments were assigned by aligning CDR3 sequences to IMGT reference sequences. For a sequence to be retained, a match of at least six nucleotides was required to both a V gene segment and a J gene segment. A rearrangement counted as productive if the CDR3 had no stop codons and remained in frame with V and J, and every other rearrangement counted as non-productive. Following IMGT convention, CDR3 was defined as the stretch from the second conserved V-encoded cysteine up to the conserved J-encoded phenylalanine. Sequences without an unambiguous match to a single V gene segment were excluded from the earlier analysis of several hundred of the donors. An earlier analysis of a few hundred of the donors called V segments functional above 56.7% productive rearrangements and segregating when the between-donor standard deviation exceeded 5%. A statistical classification framework was built for diagnosing cytomegalovirus status from the catalog of TCR beta chain sequences. In a later analysis, TCR nucleotide sequences were compared against IMGT/GENE-DB human TR gene sequences so that V and J genes could be assigned. The TCRdist pipeline was used in a later analysis to assign CDR3 sequences and most-parsimonious VDJ recombination scenarios. A later analysis defined each TCR beta chain by its CDR3 amino acid sequence plus V-gene family, and excluded reads lacking a unique V-gene family. As a way to deal with suspected cross-contamination and a sequencing artifact, a later analysis dropped under 600 nucleotide sequences that were highly shared and had low generation probability. In a later analysis, a clonal expansion index for each public chain was calculated from normalized within-repertoire ranks of inferred template counts. In a later analysis, generation probabilities were computed with a VDJ recombination model fitted to out-of-frame rearrangements, and the resulting probabilities were checked against IGoR. In a later analysis, TCR-TCR, TCR-HLA and TCR-CMV co-occurrence was scored with hypergeometric tests, and a repertoire-size bias correction was applied to TCR pairs. To estimate false discovery rates, a later analysis permuted the HLA or CMV assignments 20 times. In a later analysis, co-occurring TCRs were grouped with DBSCAN, and TCRdist sequence similarity was added when clustering was performed within HLA-allele-positive subsets. Co-occurrence clustering excluded repertoires with fewer than 30,000 or more than 120,000 public chains, plus five with anomalous nucleotide sharing. This is the immuneACCESS table as TCRdb keeps it, with only in-frame sequences that have V and J called. A part of the clones is gone; compared with another copy, unresolved V genes explain less than half, and the rest is unexplained. The D gene and trimming were derived from the DNA, and the V and J assignments and clone size from that table. The sample table records more than 95,000 clones; around 68% of these occur just once. The ten top clones hold under 4.5% of the sample.

The CDR3 has 14 amino acids, counting the end cysteine and phenylalanine. Of all the DNA, just the CDR3 is kept, 42 bases in frame from base 1. The germline V gene sets CDR1 to KGHSH and CDR2 to LQKENI. Relative to germline, V is 3 bases shorter and J is 4 bases shorter, with 13 bases between their ends. The chain is encoded by TRBV18 joined to TRBJ2-7, with TRBD2 as a weak D call on 6 bases. The clonotype was recovered from a man aged 35 to 55 in good health and CMV-seropositive. Input material: PBMCs. CDR3 reads: CASSPSPGGYEQYF. The DNA sequence is TGTGCCAGCTCACCTTCTCCCGGGGGTTACGAGCAGTACTTC.